The next 28 T cell receptor beta chains were all read from a single sample in a study of blood T cell repertoires in COVID-19. TCRdb's copy holds only in-frame clones and misses some; the assay was immunoSEQ multiplex PCR. This sample has about 170,000 clones; 80% to 85% occur once, and the top ten carry roughly 2.9%. The sample consisted of peripheral blood. The receptors originated from a woman aged 60-75 years with acute or convalescent COVID-19.

This chain joins TRBV5-4 and TRBJ1-3; D may be TRBD1 (6 bases). Trimming stripped 0 bases from V and 0 bases from J, with 7 bases between. This CDR3 comprises 15 residues. In germline, CDR1 is SGHNT, CDR2 YYREEE (reference sequence). The CDR3 reads CASSLAGASGNTIYF. CDR3 bases: TGTGCCAGCAGCTTGGCAGGGGCCTCTGGAAACACCATATATTTT.

This clone was seen once. The rearrangement links TRBV7-2 to TRBJ2-1; 12 bases are shared with TRBD2. CDR1 SGHTA and CDR2 FQGNSA come from the germline V gene. This CDR3 comprises 18 residues. V lost 1 base to trimming and J lost 8 bases; unmatched junction nucleotides: 12. Here the CDR3 reads CASSLEGLAGGQRYEQFF. The CDR3 DNA is TGTGCCAGCAGCTTAGAAGGGCTAGCGGGGGGGCAAAGATATGAGCAGTTCTTC. Full variable domain (remainder filled in from reference TRBV7-2 and TRBJ2-1): GAGVSQSPSNKVTEKGKDVELRCDPISGHTALYWYRQSLGQGLEFLIYFQGNSAPDKSGLPSDRFSAERTGGSVSTLTIQRTQQEDSAVYLCASSLEGLAGGQRYEQFFGPGTRLTVL.

This rearrangement joins TRBV23-1 to TRBJ1-4; no definite D call. TRBV23-1 is treated as an ORF (open reading frame) with a function not yet certain. V gave up 6 bases and J gave up 1 base, with 15 bases separating them. This CDR3 contains 16 residues. CDR3 coding DNA: TGCGCCAGCAGCCCGGCTCCCCCAGGAACTAATGAAAAACTGTTTTTT. It specifies CASSPAPPGTNEKLFF.

V gene TRBV4-3 combines with J gene TRBJ1-1; the D gene is possibly TRBD1 (5 bases). Trimming pared 7 bases from V and 0 bases from J, leaving 18 bases between. This CDR3 spans 16 amino acids. CDR1 and CDR2 from the germline V gene are LGHNA and YSLEER. The CDR3 DNA sequence: TGCGCCAGCACCTTAAGGCAGGGCTTCATGAACACTGAAGCTTTCTTT. As protein: CASTLRQGFMNTEAFF.

Note on this clone: A junction end diverges from the germline sequence, so it may reflect a read error. The chain uses TRBV12-3 or TRBV12-4 and TRBJ2-7; the D gene could be TRBD1 or TRBD2 (5 bases each). This CDR3 contains 13 residues. The CDR3, as DNA: TGTGCCAGCAGCTTAGACAGTTCGGGGAGGCAGTACTTC. Translating it yields CASSLDSSGRQYF.

The chain combines TRBV5-4 with TRBJ2-2, with D perhaps TRBD2 (6 bases). CDR3 length equals 16 residues. CDR1 and CDR2 (germline): SGHNT, YYREEE (reference sequence). The germline V and J ends were trimmed by 4 bases and 1 base, with 14 bases remaining between them. In nucleotides, the CDR3 is TGTGCCAGCAGCCCACCTAGCGTCATGAACACCGGGGAGCTGTTTTTT. It is translated as CASSPPSVMNTGELFF.

This chain connects TRBV7-2 to TRBJ1-5, with TRBD1 matching over 7 bases. The trim removed 5 bases at V and 4 bases at J, leaving 8 bases unmatched. The CDR3 contains 15 residues. Germline-derived CDR1 and CDR2 are SGHTA and FQGNSA. Here the CDR3 DNA reads TGTGCCAGCAGCCCCGACAGGGCCATTAATCAGCCCCAGCATTTT. This encodes CASSPDRAINQPQHF.

The V and J genes are TRBV5-1 and TRBJ2-3; D unresolved. V lost 1 base to trimming and J lost 5 bases, with 11 bases between them. In germline, CDR1 is SGHRS, CDR2 YFSETQ. There are 14 residues in the CDR3. CDR3 sequence reads: CASSLSSPGDTQYF. The CDR3, as DNA: TGCGCCAGCAGCTTGTCGTCTCCCGGAGATACGCAGTATTTT. Full variable domain (outside the CDR3, taken from reference TRBV5-1 and TRBJ2-3): KAGVTQTPRYLIKTRGQQVTLSCSPISGHRSVSWYQQTPGQGLQFLFEYFSETQRNKGNFPGRFSGRQFSNSRSEMNVSTLELGDSALYLCASSLSSPGDTQYFGPGTRLTVL.

This chain links TRBV7-2 with TRBJ2-1, with TRBD2 matching over 8 bases. This CDR3 has 16 amino acids. Germline loops: CDR1 SGHTA, CDR2 FQGNSA. Trimming at V came to 2 bases and at J to 0 bases, leaving 3 bases not matched to a gene. In DNA, the CDR3 is TGTGCCAGCAGCTTAACCGGGACTAGCTCCTACAATGAGCAGTTCTTC. Its translation is CASSLTGTSSYNEQFF.

The V gene is TRBV7-3, the J gene TRBJ1-1, with 7 bases matching TRBD1. This CDR3 is 18 amino acids long. The V gene end was trimmed by 6 bases and the J gene end by 1 base; junction bases not matched to a gene: 17. Germline CDR1 and CDR2: SGHTA and FQGTGA. The CDR3 sequence: CASRPGGGTPTKNTEAFF. The CDR3 DNA sequence: TGTGCCAGCAGGCCAGGGGGTGGGACCCCTACCAAGAACACTGAAGCTTTCTTT.

The chain employs TRBV19 and TRBJ2-2; D is undetermined. The V end lost 3 bases, the J end lost 9 bases, and 11 bases lay between the germline ends. CDR3 length equals 13 residues. CDR1 LNHDA and CDR2 SQIVND come from the germline V gene (reference sequence). CDR3 loop: CASSMVRWRELFF. The CDR3 DNA follows: TGTGCCAGTAGTATGGTCAGGTGGAGGGAGCTGTTTTTT. Using reference TRBV19 and TRBJ2-2 for the parts outside the CDR3, the full variable domain is DGGITQSPKYLFRKEGQNVTLSCEQNLNHDAMYWYRQDPGQGLRLIYYSQIVNDFQKGDIAEGYSVSREKKESFPLTVTSAQKNPTAFYLCASSMVRWRELFFGEGSRLTVL.

This chain uses TRBV9 with TRBJ2-4, with TRBD1 matching over 9 bases. The germline gives CDR1 SGDLS, CDR2 YYNGEE. V dropped 4 bases and J dropped 2; count of bases not matched to a gene: 7. The CDR3 consists of 16 residues. CDR3 residues: CASSLRTGASKNIQYF. CDR3 bases: TGTGCCAGCAGCCTCCGGACAGGGGCCTCCAAAAACATTCAGTACTTC.

V gene TRBV6-6 combines with J gene TRBJ1-2; 8 bases agree with TRBD1. J was trimmed by 6 bases and V by 8 bases; bases with no gene match: 14. Germline lookup yields CDR1 MNHNY and CDR2 SVGAGI (reference sequence). There are 15 residues in the CDR3. CDR3 nucleotides: TGTGCCAGCTCCAACCCCGACAGGGGCGGGGATGGCTACACCTTC. Protein product: CASSNPDRGGDGYTF.

The chain has TRBV19 and TRBJ2-7; 12 bases line up with TRBD1. The CDR3 contains 14 residues. Germline V lookup: CDR1 LNHDA, CDR2 SQIVND (reference sequence). V gave up 10 bases and J gave up 6 bases; unmatched junction bases: 10. CDR3 coding DNA: TGTGCCACCTGGGACAGGGGGCAGGGATCCGAGCAGTACTTC. The encoded protein is CATWDRGQGSEQYF.

V usage is TRBV5-4 and J usage is TRBJ1-5, with 7 bases matching TRBD1. Trimming cost V 0 bases and J 1 base; bases outside gene matches: 1. The germline CDR1 and CDR2 sequences are SGHNT and YYREEE (reference sequence). The length of the CDR3 is 15 residues. The CDR3 nucleotides read TGTGCCAGCAGCTTGGGCAGGGGGAGCAATCAGCCCCAGCATTTT. Its translation: CASSLGRGSNQPQHF.

This clone was found once. The V and J genes are TRBV5-1 and TRBJ1-5; D gene ambiguous. The CDR3 covers 15 residues. Germline CDR1 and CDR2: SGHRS and YFSETQ. V dropped 5 bases and J dropped 4 bases, with 16 bases sitting between them. CDR3 protein: CASRRDAGGNQPQHF. As DNA, the CDR3 is TGCGCCAGCAGACGGGATGCAGGCGGTAATCAGCCCCAGCATTTT. The full variable domain, with the rest looked up from reference TRBV5-1 and TRBJ1-5, is KAGVTQTPRYLIKTRGQQVTLSCSPISGHRSVSWYQQTPGQGLQFLFEYFSETQRNKGNFPGRFSGRQFSNSRSEMNVSTLELGDSALYLCASRRDAGGNQPQHFGDGTRLSIL.

The J gene is TRBJ1-2, the V gene TRBV11-2; a possible D gene is TRBD1 (6 bases). Germline CDR1 and CDR2: SGHAT and FQNNGV. The CDR3 contains 17 residues. The V end was cut by 5 bases, the J end by 6 bases, with 25 bases between. As DNA, the CDR3 is TGTGCCAGCAGCCCTTTAATGCGCCTGGGGGCAGATGATGGCTACACCTTC. Translated: CASSPLMRLGADDGYTF.

This chain links TRBV3-1 (or the pseudogene TRBV3-2) with TRBJ2-2; 9 bases are shared with TRBD2. V shed 7 bases, J shed 7 bases, and the junction held 4 bases outside the gene matches. CDR1 and CDR2 from the germline V gene are LGHDT and YNNKEL (reference sequence). The CDR3 spans 13 residues. DNA for the CDR3: TGTGCCAGCACCGGGCGGGGGGGCGGGGAGCTGTTTTTT. Protein product: CASTGRGGGELFF.

The V gene is TRBV4-3, the J gene TRBJ2-4, with 16 bases identical to TRBD2. The ends lost 4 bases at V and 7 bases at J; junction bases unmatched: 7. The CDR3 runs to 17 residues. Germline CDR1 is LGHNA and CDR2 is YSLEER. The CDR3 sequence is CASSPGTSGGAGNIQYF. For the CDR3, the DNA is TGCGCCAGCAGCCCAGGGACTAGCGGGGGGGCGGGTAACATTCAGTACTTC.

The chain is built from TRBV28 and TRBJ2-5, with D hard to call. Germline V gene lookup returns CDR1 MDHEN and CDR2 SYDVKM. CDR3 length equals 11 residues. Between the trimmed V and J ends, which lost 7 bases and 2 bases, there was a span of 5 bases. CDR3 DNA: TGTGCCAGCACCACTCAAGAGACCCAGTACTTC. Translating it yields CASTTQETQYF.

This chain joins TRBV5-1 and TRBJ2-7; possible D gene TRBD2, 7 bases. Trimming took off 2 bases at V and 4 bases at J, with 16 bases between the two ends. Germline CDR1 is SGHRS and CDR2 is YFSETQ. This CDR3 is built from 15 residues. The DNA for the CDR3 is TGCGCCAGCAGCTTCGCGGGGGCCCAGCCTTACGAGCAGTACTTC. This encodes CASSFAGAQPYEQYF.

This chain joins TRBV6-2 or TRBV6-3 and TRBJ1-2, with 7 nucleotides matching TRBD1. Germline V gives CDR1 MNHEY, CDR2 SVGEGT. The ends lost 4 bases at V and 4 bases at J; junction bases unmatched: 9. The CDR3 extends over 15 amino acids. The CDR3 region is CASSSIDRVVYGYTF. DNA of the CDR3: TGTGCCAGCAGTTCTATCGACAGGGTCGTCTATGGCTACACCTTC.

This sequence joins TRBV29-1 and TRBJ2-1; TRBD1 agrees at 8 bases. With 6 bases clipped from V and 0 bases from J, the junction kept 7 bases outside the gene matches. CDR1 is SQVTM and CDR2 is ANQGSEA in the germline V gene. CDR3 length: 15 amino acids. The CDR3 region has the DNA TGCAGCGTCGAGACAGGGGTCCACTCCTACAATGAGCAGTTCTTC. Translation gives CSVETGVHSYNEQFF.

This chain links TRBV19 with TRBJ1-6; a weak D match, TRBD1 (5 bases). The V end was cut by 4 bases, the J end by 3 bases, with 19 bases between. The CDR3 length is 18 residues. From germline, CDR1 is LNHDA and CDR2 SQIVND (reference sequence). Here the CDR3 reads CASSSPRVKENYNSPLHF. In DNA, the CDR3 is TGTGCCAGTAGTAGTCCCAGGGTAAAGGAGAACTATAATTCACCCCTCCACTTT. Using reference TRBV19 and TRBJ1-6 for the parts outside the CDR3, the full variable domain is DGGITQSPKYLFRKEGQNVTLSCEQNLNHDAMYWYRQDPGQGLRLIYYSQIVNDFQKGDIAEGYSVSREKKESFPLTVTSAQKNPTAFYLCASSSPRVKENYNSPLHFGNGTRLTVT.

The V and J genes are TRBV5-1 and TRBJ2-6; maybe TRBD1 (5 bases). CDR3 length: 16 amino acids. With 5 bases removed from V and 2 bases from J, the gap between germline ends came to 14 bases. Germline-derived CDR1 and CDR2 are SGHRS and YFSETQ. Written as DNA, the CDR3 is TGCGCCAGCAGGTTACAAGGGGTGCCTGGGGCCAACGTCCTGACTTTC. Protein: CASRLQGVPGANVLTF.

The rearrangement links TRBV30 to TRBJ2-3, with TRBD2 identical over 10 bases. Per germline, CDR1 GTSNPN and CDR2 SVGIG (reference sequence). The V segment lost 3 bases and the J segment 4 bases; nucleotides outside the gene matches: 7. This CDR3 comprises 15 residues. In DNA, the CDR3 is TGTGCCTGGAGGGTAGCGGGGGGCAGGGCAGATACGCAGTATTTT. Protein sequence: CAWRVAGGRADTQYF.

This chain links TRBV6-2 or TRBV6-3 with TRBJ1-6; 9 bases align to TRBD1. The CDR3 spans 15 residues. The germline gives CDR1 MNHEY, CDR2 SVGEGT. V gave up 1 base and J gave up 5 bases; unmatched junction bases: 0. This chain's CDR3 is CASSYWDRDNSPLHF. The CDR3 DNA is TGTGCCAGCAGTTACTGGGACAGGGATAATTCACCCCTCCACTTT.

Turning to this clone: Mismatch with germline at one junction end may stem from a read error. V is TRBV7-7 and J is TRBJ2-5; 10 bases map to TRBD1. Germline V gives CDR1 SSHAT, CDR2 FNYEAQ (reference sequence). CDR3 length: 17 residues. CDR3 region: CASSPYGTGVRGETQYF. The CDR3 DNA reads as TGTGCTAGCAGCCCGTACGGGACAGGGGTTCGGGGAGAGACCCAGTACTTC.